Each of the 18 T cell receptor beta chains below was sequenced from the same sample in a study of CD8+ T cells in alopecia areata. Specified treatment: oral pan-JAK inhibitor, 5-10 mg twice daily. cDNA prepared by RNA extraction and subsequent reverse transcription served as the template for sequencing. TCRdb keeps only in-frame clones here, not all; method: immunoSEQ multiplex PCR. The sample holds around 270,000 clones, 58% seen once. Material: CD4+ T cells sorted from blood, obtained at week 24, from a patient treated with tofacitinib. These receptors were taken from a human donor with alopecia areata.

This clone was counted only a few times. The chain has TRBV7-2 and TRBJ2-3; TRBD2 aligns across 9 bases. The CDR3 contains 16 residues. Germline CDR1 and CDR2: SGHTA and FQGNSA. J was trimmed by 4 bases and V by 1 base; bases with no gene match: 6. The DNA for the CDR3 is TGTGCCAGCAGCTTAGGAGCGGGGGGACGGGCAGATACGCAGTATTTT. Encoded protein: CASSLGAGGRADTQYF.

This sequence joins TRBV18 and TRBJ1-5, with D possibly TRBD1 on 6 matching bases. V was pared by 3 bases and J by 3 bases, with 12 bases between. The germline V gene has CDR1 KGHSH and CDR2 LQKENI. The CDR3 has 15 amino acids. CDR3 sequence (DNA): TGTGCCAGCTCACCGTCGGGGGCCCCCAATCAGCCCCAGCATTTT. This translates into CASSPSGAPNQPQHF.

This rearrangement joins TRBV29-1 to TRBJ2-4; tentative D call: TRBD1 (5 bases). This CDR3 contains 14 residues. Trimming left V 4 bases short and J 0 bases short, with 10 bases between. Germline V gives CDR1 SQVTM, CDR2 ANQGSEA. The CDR3 DNA sequence: TGCAGCGTTGCAGGGAAGCTAGCCAAAAACATTCAGTACTTC. Encoded protein: CSVAGKLAKNIQYF.

On this clone itself: This specimen includes other DNA sequences encoding the same CDR3. This rearrangement joins TRBV27 to TRBJ2-2; D unresolved. Germline assignment: CDR1 MNHEY and CDR2 SMNVEV (reference sequence). The CDR3 is made up of 14 amino acids. V lost 6 bases and J 0 bases, leaving 8 bases between the germline ends. CDR3 bases: TGTGCCAGCAGGGGCCAGTCGAACACCGGGGAGCTGTTTTTT. Translated, it gives CASRGQSNTGELFF.

The gene calls are TRBV7-2 and TRBJ2-1; TRBD2 might be the D (5 bases). The CDR3 has 14 residues. V was trimmed by 2 bases and J by 10 bases, leaving 15 bases between them. Germline V gives CDR1 SGHTA, CDR2 FQGNSA. CDR3 amino acids: CASSLRERVEEQFF. The DNA for the CDR3 is TGTGCCAGCAGCTTAAGGGAGAGGGTAGAGGAGCAGTTCTTC.

This chain uses TRBV30 with TRBJ1-2; possibly TRBD1 for D (5 bases). Germline CDR1 and CDR2: GTSNPN and SVGIG (reference sequence). This CDR3 has 13 residues. Trimming took 2 bases from V and 7 from J, leaving 14 bases between them. The CDR3 is CAWSTTGVSGYTF. CDR3 sequence (DNA): TGTGCCTGGAGTACTACAGGTGTCTCTGGCTACACCTTC.

V gene TRBV11-2 combines with J gene TRBJ2-1; 13 nucleotides match TRBD2. Germline loops: CDR1 SGHAT, CDR2 FQNNGV. This CDR3 region has 16 residues. V shed 5 bases, J shed 5 bases, and the junction held 6 bases outside the gene matches. The CDR3 DNA reads TGTGCCAGCAGCCCAGGACTAGCGGGGGATGACAATGAGCAGTTCTTC. Translated, it gives CASSPGLAGDDNEQFF.

This chain links TRBV6-5 with TRBJ1-3; D is unclear. The V gene lost 5 bases and the J gene lost 0 bases, with 8 bases spanning the gap. CDR3 length equals 14 residues. CDR1 and CDR2 (germline): MNHEY, SVGAGI. The CDR3 loop reads CASSREPSGNTIYF. For the CDR3, the DNA is TGTGCCAGCAGTAGGGAACCCTCTGGAAACACCATATATTTT.

The CDR3 DNA reads TGCGCCAGCAGCCGTCCCGGGGGGGGCGATAATTCACCCCTCCACTTT. It codes for CASSRPGGGDNSPLHF. The V gene is TRBV4-1, the J gene TRBJ1-6; TRBD1 is a possible D gene (6 bases). Trimming shortened V by 4 bases and J by 5 bases, and 15 bases separated the two germline ends. The CDR3 loop spans 16 amino acids. Germline-derived CDR1 and CDR2 are MGHRA and YSYEKL.

The rearrangement joins TRBV15 to TRBJ1-5, with TRBD1 as a possible D gene (6 bases). V lost 0 bases and J lost 3, with 9 bases in between. The CDR3 sequence is 15 residues long. The germline V gene encodes CDR1 LNHNV and CDR2 YYDKDF (reference sequence). The CDR3 DNA reads as TGTGCCACCAGCAGAGATCGGGACAACAATCAGCCCCAGCATTTT. Amino acids: CATSRDRDNNQPQHF. Filled out from reference TRBV15 and TRBJ1-5, the complete variable domain reads DAMVIQNPRYQVTQFGKPVTLSCSQTLNHNVMYWYQQKSSQAPKLLFHYYDKDFNNEADTPDNFQSRRPNTSFCFLDIRSPGLGDTAMYLCATSRDRDNNQPQHFGDGTRLSIL.

This sequence joins TRBV2 and TRBJ2-5; 13 bases are a match to TRBD2. The CDR3 is 14 amino acids. Germline values: CDR1 SNHLY, CDR2 FYNNEI. The trim removed 8 bases at V and 8 bases at J, leaving 8 bases unmatched. The CDR3, as DNA: TGTGCCAGCTCGGTTGGGACTAGCGGGGTAACCCAGTACTTC. This gives the protein CASSVGTSGVTQYF. Combining the CDR3 with reference TRBV2 and TRBJ2-5 gives the whole variable domain EPEVTQTPSHQVTQMGQEVILRCVPISNHLYFYWYRQILGQKVEFLVSFYNNEISEKSEIFDDQFSVERPDGSNFTLKIRSTKLEDSAMYFCASSVGTSGVTQYFGPGTRLLVL.

This clone was detected a few times. The rearrangement joins TRBV14 to TRBJ2-5; no firm D call. The CDR3 runs 13 residues. Trimming pared 0 bases from V and 5 bases from J, leaving 7 bases between. The germline V gene encodes CDR1 SGHDN and CDR2 FVKESK. The CDR3 loop is CASSQDLWETQYF. CDR3 nucleotide sequence: TGTGCCAGCAGCCAAGATCTCTGGGAGACCCAGTACTTC.

As concerns this clone: The sample has other DNA sequences that encode this CDR3 too. The chain is built from TRBV29-1 and TRBJ1-5; 8 bases agree with TRBD1. This CDR3 comprises 12 residues. The V and J ends lost 6 bases and 2 bases, in that order; junction bases with no gene match: 0. Germline V lookup: CDR1 SQVTM, CDR2 ANQGSEA. The CDR3 coding sequence is TGCAGCGTGGGACAGGGCAATCAGCCCCAGCATTTT. It codes for CSVGQGNQPQHF.

CDR3 amino acids: CASSQVRTGIQYF. The DNA of the CDR3 is TGTGCCAGCAGCCAAGTTCGGACCGGCATTCAGTACTTC. The V call is TRBV14, the J call TRBJ2-4; D call uncertain. The CDR3 length is 13 residues. V was shortened by 1 base and J by 9 bases, with 10 bases between the two germline ends. From germline, CDR1 is SGHDN and CDR2 FVKESK.

V and J are TRBV7-9 and TRBJ2-1; D unresolved. Germline values: CDR1 SEHNR, CDR2 FQNEAQ (reference sequence). The CDR3 consists of 14 residues. V lost 5 bases and J lost 6, with 14 bases in between. This CDR3 is CASSPRAVSNEQFF. DNA of the CDR3: TGTGCCAGCAGCCCCCGGGCAGTGAGCAATGAGCAGTTCTTC.

The chain has TRBV13 and TRBJ2-7, with 7 nucleotides matching TRBD1. Looked up from germline, CDR1 is PRHDT and CDR2 is FYEKMQ (reference sequence). V trimming: 3 bases; J trimming: 3 bases; junction bases outside the gene matches: 11. CDR3 length: 16 amino acids. CDR3 DNA sequence: TGTGCCAGCAGCTTTCTTTCCCGGGACAGCAACTACGAGCAGTACTTC. Its translation is CASSFLSRDSNYEQYF.

Comments on this clone: An end of the junction does not agree with germline; a read error may underlie this. The chain employs TRBV6-5 and TRBJ1-1; no definite D call. The germline V gene encodes CDR1 MNHEY and CDR2 SVGAGI. CDR3 size: 11 residues. For the CDR3, the DNA is TGTGCCTGCAGGCAGAACACTGAAGCTTTCTTT. It translates to CACRQNTEAFF.

The V gene is TRBV7-2, the J gene TRBJ2-1; 11 positions match TRBD2. V gave up 5 bases and J gave up 6 bases; unmatched junction bases: 6. The germline gives CDR1 SGHTA, CDR2 FQGNSA. The CDR3 runs to 15 residues. The CDR3 DNA follows: TGTGCCAGCAGCAACCTAGCGGGGGGTTTCAATGAGCAGTTCTTC. It codes for CASSNLAGGFNEQFF.